These 15 T cell receptor beta chains came from one sample sequenced in a study of shared clonotypes between healthy human individuals. Libraries were prepared by immunoSEQ multiplex PCR; TCRdb keeps only in-frame clonotypes and omits some of them. Of around 2,000,000 clones detected, about 95% appear once; the ten largest clones hold about 1.1%. Naive CD8 cells were CD45RO-negative, positively selected for CCR7, excluding terminally differentiated effector memory CD45RA+ cells. The sequencing input was naive CD8+ T cells sorted from blood. The receptors here all came from a man in his late teens or twenties in good health.

The chain joins TRBV14 to TRBJ2-4, with D uncertain. Between the trimmed V and J ends, which lost 2 bases and 15 bases, there was a span of 17 bases. The CDR3 is 13 residues long. The germline CDR1 and CDR2 sequences are SGHDN and FVKESK. The CDR3 sequence: CASSQSWLSGVYF. CDR3 DNA sequence: TGTGCCAGCAGCCAATCGTGGTTAAGTGGGGTGTACTTC.

Remarks on this clone: The identical CDR3 is also encoded by other nucleotide sequences in the sample. The chain couples TRBV4-1 to TRBJ2-7, with D uncertain. Trimming took off 1 base at V and 2 bases at J, with 6 bases between the two ends. CDR1 is MGHRA and CDR2 is YSYEKL in the germline V gene. The CDR3 has 13 residues. In DNA, the CDR3 is TGCGCCAGCAGCCAAGCCCCGGCCTACGAGCAGTACTTC. Amino acid sequence: CASSQAPAYEQYF.

The chain has TRBV11-2 and TRBJ1-2; D might be TRBD1 (6 bases). Germline CDR1 is SGHAT and CDR2 is FQNNGV. This CDR3 has 15 residues. V lost 3 bases and J lost 0, with 11 bases in between. Written as DNA, the CDR3 is TGTGCCAGCAGCTTCGGGGGGCGAGCTAACTATGGCTACACCTTC. Its translation is CASSFGGRANYGYTF.

CDR3 nucleotide sequence: TGTGCCAGCAGCTTAGATCCAGGGGTAGAGACCCAGTACTTC. Its protein product is CASSLDPGVETQYF. The chain employs TRBV11-2 and TRBJ2-5; tentatively, D is TRBD1 (6 bases). Germline-derived CDR1 and CDR2 are SGHAT and FQNNGV. With 0 bases removed from V and 4 bases from J, the gap between germline ends came to 9 bases. The CDR3 is 14 residues long.

The chain uses TRBV28 and TRBJ1-1; 7 bases agree with TRBD1. The V gene end was trimmed by 6 bases and the J gene end by 7 bases; junction bases not matched to a gene: 11. The CDR3 is 14 amino acids. Germline assignment: CDR1 MDHEN and CDR2 SYDVKM. The CDR3 DNA follows: TGTGCCAGCAGCCCACAGGGGTCCTTTAGTGAAGCTTTCTTT. This translates into CASSPQGSFSEAFF.

The chain employs TRBV11-2 and TRBJ2-7; D remains unclear. V shed 1 base and J shed 4 bases, with 8 bases lying between them. CDR1 and CDR2 (germline): SGHAT, FQNNGV. CDR3 size: 13 residues. CDR3 in amino acids: CASSLGEYYEQYF. The CDR3 DNA sequence: TGTGCCAGCAGCTTAGGAGAATATTACGAGCAGTACTTC.

The chain couples TRBV30 to TRBJ1-2, with D possibly matching TRBD1 (5 bases). V lost 0 bases, J lost 3 bases, and 11 bases lay in between. Germline V CDR1 and CDR2: GTSNPN, SVGIG (reference sequence). The CDR3 runs to 14 residues. The CDR3 sequence is CAWSVLGADYGYTF. The CDR3 bases are TGTGCCTGGAGTGTACTTGGGGCAGACTATGGCTACACCTTC.

The chain couples TRBV5-4 to TRBJ1-2, with D possibly being TRBD1 (5 bases). Germline CDR1 SGHNT, CDR2 YYREEE (reference sequence). The CDR3 totals 16 residues. Trimming shortened V by 0 bases and J by 3 bases, and 15 bases separated the two germline ends. CDR3 in amino acids: CASSLAREGRDYGYTF. As DNA, the CDR3 is TGTGCCAGCAGCTTGGCCCGGGAGGGGAGGGACTATGGCTACACCTTC.

The CDR3 DNA is TGCGCCAGCAGCGTATTGGGACTAGCGGGGCCAAGTGATACGCAGTATTTT. It yields the protein CASSVLGLAGPSDTQYF. The V call is TRBV5-1, the J call TRBJ2-3; the match to TRBD2 covers 13 bases. Germline V gene sequence: CDR1 SGHRS, CDR2 YFSETQ. The CDR3 loop spans 17 amino acids. Losses at the gene ends were 4 bases for V and 6 bases for J; bases not matched to a gene: 11. Variable domain in full (rest from reference TRBV5-1 and TRBJ2-3): KAGVTQTPRYLIKTRGQQVTLSCSPISGHRSVSWYQQTPGQGLQFLFEYFSETQRNKGNFPGRFSGRQFSNSRSEMNVSTLELGDSALYLCASSVLGLAGPSDTQYFGPGTRLTVL.

The CDR3 spells CASRDPWGDTEAFF. CDR3 sequence (DNA): TGTGCCAGCAGAGACCCGTGGGGGGACACTGAAGCTTTCTTT. The chain employs TRBV7-9 and TRBJ1-1; tentatively, D is TRBD1 (5 bases). Germline V CDR1 and CDR2: SEHNR, FQNEAQ (reference sequence). The CDR3 totals 14 residues. Trimming removed 6 bases from V and 3 bases from J, with 14 bases in between.

The rearrangement links TRBV28 to TRBJ2-2; TRBD1 or TRBD2 may be the D gene (5 bases each). The CDR3 totals 15 residues. Germline assignment: CDR1 MDHEN and CDR2 SYDVKM. The V gene lost 6 bases and the J gene lost 4 bases, with 15 bases spanning the gap. CDR3: CASSPTGAGTGELFF. The CDR3 nucleotides are TGTGCCAGCAGCCCGACCGGGGCGGGCACCGGGGAGCTGTTTTTT. The whole variable domain, remainder taken from reference TRBV28 and TRBJ2-2, is DVKVTQSSRYLVKRTGEKVFLECVQDMDHENMFWYRQDPGLGLRLIYFSYDVKMKEKGDIPEGYSVSREKKERFSLILESASTNQTSMYLCASSPTGAGTGELFFGEGSRLTVL.

The chain combines TRBV30 with TRBJ2-7, with D perhaps matching TRBD1 or TRBD2 (5 bases each). With 1 base removed from V and 2 bases from J, the gap between germline ends came to 9 bases. Germline V gives CDR1 GTSNPN, CDR2 SVGIG (reference sequence). CDR3 length equals 13 residues. CDR3 nucleotide sequence: TGTGCCTGGAGTGGGGGGACCACCTACGAGCAGTACTTC. This translates into CAWSGGTTYEQYF.

The rearrangement links TRBV9 to TRBJ1-4; the D is unclear. Germline CDR1 is SGDLS and CDR2 is YYNGEE. Trimming left V 5 bases short and J 4 bases short, with 9 bases between. The length of the CDR3 is 13 residues. In DNA, the CDR3 is TGTGCCAGCAGTGAGGGTTTTAATGAAAAACTGTTTTTT. This gives the protein CASSEGFNEKLFF.

This chain connects TRBV4-2 to TRBJ2-2, with 7 bases aligning to TRBD1. The V segment lost 3 bases and the J segment 3 bases; nucleotides outside the gene matches: 7. The CDR3 contains 16 residues. From germline, CDR1 is LGHNA and CDR2 YNFKEQ. The CDR3 sequence is CASSHTTGYDTGELFF. CDR3 sequence (DNA): TGTGCCAGCAGCCACACGACAGGGTACGACACCGGGGAGCTGTTTTTT.

The chain uses TRBV6-6 and TRBJ1-1; unclear D gene. Germline V lookup: CDR1 MNHNY, CDR2 SVGAGI (reference sequence). V was cut by 5 bases and J by 7 bases, with 5 bases left in between. The CDR3 consists of 10 residues. CDR3 DNA: TGTGCCAGCAGTGCGCTTGAAGCTTTCTTT. It encodes CASSALEAFF.